The clone carrying this T cell receptor beta chain was counted ten times or more. RNA transcripts served as the template for amplifying TCR beta CDR3 regions. The HTBI set primed first-round TCR CDR3 RT-PCR. TCRdb independently ran MiXCR on the multiplex PCR reads; one entry per CDR3 protein. Of 500,000 to 600,000 distinct CDR3 sequences detected, less than 20% appear once; the ten largest clones hold 45% to 50%. Trimming removed 6 bases from V and 4 bases from J; junction bases left unmatched: 13. The CDR3 contains 16 residues. This record belongs to a study of T cells in Graves' hyperthyroidism and ophthalmopathy.

The clonotype was recovered from a man aged 40-55 years with Graves' ophthalmopathy. The chain is built from TRBV12-3 or TRBV12-4 and TRBJ2-3, with 7 bases matching TRBD1. The sample consisted of blood. CDR3 protein: CASRPGTADRSDTQYF. In DNA, the CDR3 is TGTGCCAGCAGACCTGGGACAGCTGATAGATCAGATACGCAGTATTTT.